These T cell receptor beta chains were read from a single sample in a study of regulatory T cells in long-lasting Graves disease. MiXCR, applied by TCRdb to the multiplex PCR reads, yields one record per CDR3 protein. In the table there are 420,000 or so distinct CDR3 sequences, roughly 17% of which are singletons. These same records also appear under a second study, on T cells in Graves' hyperthyroidism and ophthalmopathy.

The sequenced sample was peripheral blood mononuclear cells (PBMCs), obtained at new diagnosis, from a patient treated with antithyroid drugs. The receptors stem from a woman under 30 with Graves disease. Both conserved end residues are part of each CDR3. The order of the fields is clone size, V gene, D gene, J gene, CDR3 DNA, CDR3 protein. The D gene is left open where the match is weak. Size is omitted from some rows. Given values are once, few, many or a class for expanded clones.

clone_size: many; v_call: TRBV11-3; d_call: -; j_call: TRBJ1-1; cdr3_nt: TGTGCCAGCAGCTTAGATTCGGGACGCTTGACTGAAGCTTTCTTT; cdr3_aa: CASSLDSGRLTEAFF
clone_size: many; v_call: TRBV27; d_call: -; j_call: TRBJ2-7; cdr3_nt: TGTGCCAGCAGTCCCCGGGACTTCTCCTACGAGCAGTACTTC; cdr3_aa: CASSPRDFSYEQYF
clone_size: few; v_call: TRBV28; d_call: TRBD1; j_call: TRBJ1-2; cdr3_nt: TGTGCCAGCAGTTTGGGGGGGGCAGGGGGCAGCTATGGCTACACCTTC; cdr3_aa: CASSLGGAGGSYGYTF
clone_size: few; v_call: TRBV7-9; d_call: -; j_call: TRBJ2-2; cdr3_nt: TGTGCCAGCAGTCCCTCTGGGGCAACCGGGGAGCTGTTTTTT; cdr3_aa: CASSPSGATGELFF
clone_size: -; v_call: TRBV27; d_call: -; j_call: TRBJ1-3; cdr3_nt: TGTGCCAGCACCCTATTTCGGGACTCTGGAAACACCATATATTTT; cdr3_aa: CASTLFRDSGNTIYF
clone_size: many; v_call: TRBV27; d_call: TRBD1; j_call: TRBJ1-6; cdr3_nt: TGTGCCAGCACCGAGGGGGACAGGGGTAATTCACCCCTCCACTTT; cdr3_aa: CASTEGDRGNSPLHF
clone_size: few; v_call: TRBV2; d_call: TRBD2; j_call: TRBJ2-1; cdr3_nt: TGTGCCAGCAGTGAAGCGGGGGGGGGGGATGAGCAGTTCTTC; cdr3_aa: CASSEAGGGDEQFF
clone_size: many; v_call: TRBV28; d_call: -; j_call: TRBJ2-7; cdr3_nt: TGTGCCACCGCGGGGGCCAAGAAGGACGAGCAGTACTTC; cdr3_aa: CATAGAKKDEQYF
clone_size: few; v_call: TRBV20-1; d_call: -; j_call: TRBJ2-5; cdr3_nt: TGCAGTGGTCAGGGAGAGGAAGAGACCCAGTACTTC; cdr3_aa: CSGQGEEETQYF
clone_size: -; v_call: TRBV2; d_call: -; j_call: TRBJ2-1; cdr3_nt: TGTGCCGGCAAGGCCTACAATGAGCAGTTCTTC; cdr3_aa: CAGKAYNEQFF
clone_size: -; v_call: TRBV19; d_call: -; j_call: TRBJ1-2; cdr3_nt: TGTGCCAGTAGTATAGGGGGGACGGAGACCCTCCGACTATCTTATGGCTACACCTTC; cdr3_aa: CASSIGGTETLRLSYGYTF
clone_size: many; v_call: TRBV9; d_call: -; j_call: TRBJ1-1; cdr3_nt: TGTGCCAGCAGCGTAGACAGCAGCGGGACTGAAGCTTTCTTT; cdr3_aa: CASSVDSSGTEAFF
clone_size: -; v_call: TRBV7-3; d_call: TRBD2; j_call: TRBJ2-3; cdr3_nt: TGTGCCAGCAGCGACAGCGGGGGGCTCACAGATACGCAGTATTTT; cdr3_aa: CASSDSGGLTDTQYF
clone_size: many; v_call: TRBV28; d_call: -; j_call: TRBJ2-6; cdr3_nt: TGTGCCAGCAGCAGGGGTTATGGGGCCAACGTCCTGACTTTC; cdr3_aa: CASSRGYGANVLTF
clone_size: -; v_call: TRBV29-1; d_call: TRBD2; j_call: TRBJ2-2; cdr3_nt: TGCAGCGTCCGCATCGCGGGAGGGCCAATCGGGGAGCTGTTTTTT; cdr3_aa: CSVRIAGGPIGELFF
clone_size: few; v_call: TRBV5-1; d_call: TRBD1; j_call: TRBJ2-3; cdr3_nt: TGCGCCAGCAGCTTTCAGGGGGCGGAAAGTCCAGATACGCAGTATTTT; cdr3_aa: CASSFQGAESPDTQYF
clone_size: few; v_call: TRBV20-1; d_call: TRBD2; j_call: TRBJ2-3; cdr3_nt: TGCAGTGCGAGCCCTAAAATCGGGGGGGGCACAGATACGCAGTATTTT; cdr3_aa: CSASPKIGGGTDTQYF
clone_size: -; v_call: TRBV29-1; d_call: -; j_call: TRBJ2-1; cdr3_nt: TGCAGCGCTGACCCGAACAATGAGCAGTTCTTC; cdr3_aa: CSADPNNEQFF
clone_size: -; v_call: TRBV5-5; d_call: TRBD1; j_call: TRBJ2-3; cdr3_nt: TGTGCCAGCAGACGGGACAGGGGATCAGATACGCAGTATTTT; cdr3_aa: CASRRDRGSDTQYF
clone_size: many; v_call: TRBV27; d_call: TRBD1; j_call: TRBJ1-2; cdr3_nt: TGTGCCAGCACCCCCTCCCCTCTACAGGGGCTAATCTATGGCTACACCTTC; cdr3_aa: CASTPSPLQGLIYGYTF
clone_size: many; v_call: TRBV6-1; d_call: TRBD1; j_call: TRBJ1-4; cdr3_nt: TGTGCCAGCAGGGATACGAGGGACAGAAGGAAGGGCCCCAATGAAAAACTGTTTTTT; cdr3_aa: CASRDTRDRRKGPNEKLFF
clone_size: many; v_call: TRBV28; d_call: -; j_call: TRBJ1-4; cdr3_nt: TGTGCCAGCAGTTTGTTGGGGGGAACTGAAAAACTGTTTTTT; cdr3_aa: CASSLLGGTEKLFF
clone_size: -; v_call: TRBV29-1; d_call: TRBD1; j_call: TRBJ1-6; cdr3_nt: TGCAGCGTGGGGACAGGGCATAATTCACCCCTCCACTTT; cdr3_aa: CSVGTGHNSPLHF
clone_size: few; v_call: TRBV7-2; d_call: TRBD1; j_call: TRBJ2-1; cdr3_nt: TGTGCCAGCAGCTTACGAGGACAGGGACGGGTTGAGCAGTTCTTC; cdr3_aa: CASSLRGQGRVEQFF
clone_size: many; v_call: TRBV7-8; d_call: -; j_call: TRBJ1-2; cdr3_nt: TGTGCCAGCAGCCCCAGGGTGGGACGGACTATTGGCTACACCTTC; cdr3_aa: CASSPRVGRTIGYTF
clone_size: -; v_call: TRBV15; d_call: TRBD2; j_call: TRBJ2-2; cdr3_nt: TGTGCCACCAGCAAGGGACTAGCGGGAGCTGACGGGGAGCTGTTTTTT; cdr3_aa: CATSKGLAGADGELFF
clone_size: -; v_call: TRBV7-2; d_call: -; j_call: TRBJ1-6; cdr3_nt: TGTGCCAGCAGCTTGGAGGAGAGCTCACCCCTCCACTTT; cdr3_aa: CASSLEESSPLHF
clone_size: -; v_call: TRBV14; d_call: TRBD2; j_call: TRBJ2-3; cdr3_nt: TGTGCCAGCAGCCAACTAGCGGGAGTTGGCACAGATACGCAGTATTTT; cdr3_aa: CASSQLAGVGTDTQYF
clone_size: many; v_call: TRBV6-5; d_call: TRBD2; j_call: TRBJ2-7; cdr3_nt: TGTGCCAGCAGTTTCGCCCTAGCGGACTCCTACGAGCAGTACTTC; cdr3_aa: CASSFALADSYEQYF
clone_size: -; v_call: TRBV6-5; d_call: -; j_call: TRBJ2-2; cdr3_nt: TGTGCCAGCAGTTACAGCTGGGCCAGCAACACCGGGGAGCTGTTTTTT; cdr3_aa: CASSYSWASNTGELFF
clone_size: many; v_call: TRBV7-2; d_call: TRBD1; j_call: TRBJ2-5; cdr3_nt: TGCGCCAGCAGCCTGTGGACAGGGCAAGAGACCCAGTACTTC; cdr3_aa: CASSLWTGQETQYF
clone_size: -; v_call: TRBV5-1; d_call: -; j_call: TRBJ2-7; cdr3_nt: TGCGCCAGCAGCTTGGCCTCAAGCGAGCAGTACTTC; cdr3_aa: CASSLASSEQYF
clone_size: many; v_call: TRBV2; d_call: -; j_call: TRBJ2-7; cdr3_nt: TGTGCCAGCAACGGGGTGTACTTC; cdr3_aa: CASNGVYF
clone_size: many; v_call: TRBV2; d_call: TRBD1; j_call: TRBJ1-5; cdr3_nt: TGTGCCAGCAGTGAGACAGGGGGCGGCAGGACGCCCCAGCATTTT; cdr3_aa: CASSETGGGRTPQHF
clone_size: few; v_call: TRBV6-2/TRBV6-3; d_call: TRBD2; j_call: TRBJ2-7; cdr3_nt: TGTGCCAGCAGCAAGCGGGGAGGCTACGAGCAGTACTTC; cdr3_aa: CASSKRGGYEQYF
clone_size: many; v_call: TRBV6-1; d_call: -; j_call: TRBJ1-1; cdr3_nt: TGTGCCAGCGCCACGGGGTCGTGGAACACTGAAGCTTTCTTT; cdr3_aa: CASATGSWNTEAFF
clone_size: many; v_call: TRBV7-2; d_call: -; j_call: TRBJ1-1; cdr3_nt: TGTGCCAGCCAAGCACCTGGGGGGTTGGCTGAAGCTTTCTTT; cdr3_aa: CASQAPGGLAEAFF
clone_size: few; v_call: TRBV20-1; d_call: -; j_call: TRBJ2-7; cdr3_nt: TGCAGTGCTCCAGAAACGACGACTAGTCACATTCTCCACGAGCAGTACTTC; cdr3_aa: CSAPETTTSHILHEQYF
clone_size: many; v_call: TRBV2; d_call: -; j_call: TRBJ1-5; cdr3_nt: TGTGCCAGCAGTGGTCTCGGGGGCAATCAGCCCCAGCATTTT; cdr3_aa: CASSGLGGNQPQHF
clone_size: few; v_call: TRBV12-3/TRBV12-4; d_call: -; j_call: TRBJ2-3; cdr3_nt: TGTGCCAGCGGTTCCCTTAGCACAGATACGCAGTATTTT; cdr3_aa: CASGSLSTDTQYF
clone_size: -; v_call: TRBV12-3/TRBV12-4; d_call: -; j_call: TRBJ2-7; cdr3_nt: TGTGCCAGCAGTTTATTTGGCCAGTCGGGGGAGCAGTACTTC; cdr3_aa: CASSLFGQSGEQYF
clone_size: few; v_call: TRBV24-1; d_call: TRBD1; j_call: TRBJ2-7; cdr3_nt: TGTGCCACCAGTGAACGGGACAGCTTCTACGAGCAGTACTTC; cdr3_aa: CATSERDSFYEQYF
clone_size: -; v_call: TRBV5-1; d_call: TRBD1; j_call: TRBJ2-7; cdr3_nt: TGCGCCAGCAGCTTAACAGGGGGCGCTTCCTACGAGCAGTACTTC; cdr3_aa: CASSLTGGASYEQYF
clone_size: -; v_call: TRBV5-1; d_call: TRBD2; j_call: TRBJ2-7; cdr3_nt: TGCGCCAGCAGGGTCGAGCGGGGAACCTACGAGCAGTACTTC; cdr3_aa: CASRVERGTYEQYF
clone_size: few; v_call: TRBV15; d_call: TRBD2; j_call: TRBJ2-3; cdr3_nt: TGTGCCACCAGCAGGGGTAGCGGGAGGGGTACAGATACGCAGTATTTT; cdr3_aa: CATSRGSGRGTDTQYF
clone_size: few; v_call: TRBV12-3/TRBV12-4; d_call: -; j_call: TRBJ2-1; cdr3_nt: TGTGCCAGCGTCCCCATCCCCCGGGGCTCTCAAAGCTCCTACAATGAGCAGTTCTTC; cdr3_aa: CASVPIPRGSQSSYNEQFF
clone_size: once; v_call: TRBV12-3/TRBV12-4; d_call: -; j_call: TRBJ2-1; cdr3_nt: TGTGCCAGCACTCCTTCGAGAGGGGATGCGTTCTTC; cdr3_aa: CASTPSRGDAFF
clone_size: once; v_call: TRBV20-1; d_call: -; j_call: TRBJ1-1; cdr3_nt: TGCAGTGCTAGAGGTCTCATAGAGGTAATGGGAACTGAAGCTTTCTTT; cdr3_aa: CSARGLIEVMGTEAFF
clone_size: -; v_call: TRBV5-5; d_call: -; j_call: TRBJ2-1; cdr3_nt: TGTGCCAGCAGCTGGGACGTTGGGGGCTATGAGCAGTTCTTC; cdr3_aa: CASSWDVGGYEQFF
clone_size: many; v_call: TRBV3-1; d_call: -; j_call: TRBJ2-3; cdr3_nt: TGTGCCAGCAGCCAAGAGATCGACTACACGCAGTATTTT; cdr3_aa: CASSQEIDYTQYF
clone_size: -; v_call: TRBV27; d_call: -; j_call: TRBJ1-1; cdr3_nt: TGTGCCACCCTCTTAAACACTGGAGCTTTCTTT; cdr3_aa: CATLLNTGAFF
clone_size: many; v_call: TRBV6-9; d_call: -; j_call: TRBJ2-7; cdr3_nt: TGTGCCAGCAGTTTGATGAGGCTAACTGCCTACGAGCAGTACTTC; cdr3_aa: CASSLMRLTAYEQYF
clone_size: many; v_call: TRBV2; d_call: TRBD1; j_call: TRBJ2-2; cdr3_nt: TGTGCCAGCAGCCCGGACAGGGGAGGGGGGGAGCTGTTTTTT; cdr3_aa: CASSPDRGGGELFF
clone_size: -; v_call: TRBV9; d_call: -; j_call: TRBJ1-4; cdr3_nt: TGTGCCAGCAGCGTTGGAGGAGCGGGTGAGGAACTGTTTTTT; cdr3_aa: CASSVGGAGEELFF
clone_size: many; v_call: TRBV7-8; d_call: TRBD1; j_call: TRBJ1-1; cdr3_nt: TGTGCCAGCAGCTTAGGGACAGGGGGATGGACTGAAGCTTTCTTT; cdr3_aa: CASSLGTGGWTEAFF
clone_size: many; v_call: TRBV29-1; d_call: -; j_call: TRBJ1-5; cdr3_nt: TGCAGCGTTGAAGTGGGGGAGGGCCAGCCCCAGCATTTT; cdr3_aa: CSVEVGEGQPQHF
clone_size: many; v_call: TRBV28; d_call: TRBD1; j_call: TRBJ2-7; cdr3_nt: TGTGCCAGCAGCCCCGGGGGACAGGGCTCCTACGAGCAGTACTTC; cdr3_aa: CASSPGGQGSYEQYF